One sample yielded the 26 T cell receptor beta chains listed below, sequenced in a study of blood T cell repertoires in COVID-19. The assay was immunoSEQ multiplex PCR, and TCRdb's table has in-frame clones only and misses some. The sample carries some 120,000 clones, approximately 81% recorded once. The sample taken for sequencing was peripheral blood. The receptors here all came from a woman in her twenties or thirties who had recovered from COVID-19.

V and J are TRBV7-8 and TRBJ1-5; 8 bases agree with TRBD1. Germline V CDR1 and CDR2: SGHVS, FQNEAQ. J lost 2 bases, V lost 5 bases, and 2 bases had no gene match. The CDR3 spans 14 residues. This CDR3 is CASSPGGGNQPQHF. CDR3 DNA: TGTGCCAGCAGCCCAGGGGGCGGCAATCAGCCCCAGCATTTT.

The CDR3 is CSVARSEKLFF. The DNA for the CDR3 is TGCAGCGTGGCAAGGAGCGAAAAACTGTTTTTT. The chain recombines TRBV29-1 with TRBJ1-4; no reliable D call. This CDR3 is built from 11 residues. The V end was cut by 6 bases, the J end by 8 bases, with 10 bases between. Germline lookup yields CDR1 SQVTM and CDR2 ANQGSEA.

The chain has TRBV6-5 and TRBJ2-4; D possibly corresponds to TRBD1 (6 bases). Germline V lookup: CDR1 MNHEY, CDR2 SVGAGI. The CDR3 runs to 14 residues. The V and J ends lost 6 bases and 3 bases respectively, with 12 bases between them. CDR3 protein: CASRGEGGKNIQYF. The CDR3 bases are TGTGCCAGCAGGGGCGAAGGGGGCAAAAACATTCAGTACTTC.

The chain joins TRBV30 to TRBJ2-5, with D maybe TRBD1 (6 bases). The V gene's germline CDR1 is GTSNPN and CDR2 SVGIG (reference sequence). V gave up 3 bases and J gave up 1 base, with 9 bases separating them. The CDR3 is made up of 13 amino acids. The CDR3 protein is CAWSPGAQETQYF. The CDR3 DNA sequence: TGTGCCTGGAGCCCAGGGGCCCAAGAGACCCAGTACTTC.

The rearrangement links TRBV5-1 to TRBJ1-6; 8 bases are a match to TRBD1. V trimming: 4 bases; J trimming: 8 bases; junction bases outside the gene matches: 2. The V gene's germline CDR1 is SGHRS and CDR2 YFSETQ. The CDR3 is made up of 13 amino acids. CDR3 sequence reads: CASSTTGDSPLHF. As DNA, the CDR3 is TGCGCCAGCAGCACGACAGGGGATTCACCCCTCCACTTT.

In regard to this clone: In the same sample, other DNA sequences code for this CDR3. This chain joins TRBV3-1 (or the pseudogene TRBV3-2) and TRBJ2-5, with 13 bases matching TRBD2. The CDR3 loop spans 15 amino acids. CDR1 LGHDT and CDR2 YNNKEL come from the germline V gene (reference sequence). V lost 6 bases and J lost 4; bases outside the gene matches: 5. CDR3 sequence (DNA): TGTGCCAGCAGTCCACTAGCGGGAGGGACAGAGACCCAGTACTTC. Residues: CASSPLAGGTETQYF.

The V call is TRBV6-5, the J call TRBJ2-3; D is perhaps TRBD2 (6 bases). The germline CDR1 and CDR2 sequences are MNHEY and SVGAGI. CDR3 size: 11 residues. Trimming took 7 bases from V and 6 from J, leaving 8 bases between them. The CDR3 DNA follows: TGTGCCAGCACCGGAGGGGATACGCAGTATTTT. Its protein product is CASTGGDTQYF.

The chain recombines TRBV2 with TRBJ2-3, with a possible D match to TRBD1 (5 bases). This CDR3 spans 13 amino acids. Between the trimmed V and J ends, which lost 5 bases and 5 bases, there was a span of 11 bases. Germline assignment: CDR1 SNHLY and CDR2 FYNNEI. Here the CDR3 DNA reads TGTGCCAGCAGTACGACAGATCTAGATACGCAGTATTTT. Its protein product is CASSTTDLDTQYF.

The V call is TRBV7-2, the J call TRBJ2-7; D gene uncertain. The CDR3 totals 14 residues. Trimming cost V 1 base and J 3 bases, with 10 bases left between them. Germline CDR1 reads SGHTA; CDR2 reads FQGNSA. For the CDR3, the DNA is TGTGCCAGCAGCTTAGGGGTGGGCTACTACGAGCAGTACTTC. It codes for CASSLGVGYYEQYF. Based on the CDR3 plus reference TRBV7-2 and TRBJ2-7, the full variable domain is GAGVSQSPSNKVTEKGKDVELRCDPISGHTALYWYRQSLGQGLEFLIYFQGNSAPDKSGLPSDRFSAERTGGSVSTLTIQRTQQEDSAVYLCASSLGVGYYEQYFGPGTRLTVT.

The count of this clone is one. V usage is TRBV11-2 and J usage is TRBJ2-4, with 7 bases that match TRBD1. This CDR3 has 15 amino acids. Germline CDR1 is SGHAT and CDR2 is FQNNGV. V trimming: 3 bases; J trimming: 6 bases; junction bases outside the gene matches: 8. CDR3 bases: TGTGCCAGCAGCTTTAGCAACTACAGGGGAAACATTCAGTACTTC. Its translation is CASSFSNYRGNIQYF.

J is TRBJ2-7 and V is TRBV19, with a tentative D call TRBD1 (5 bases). There are 15 residues in the CDR3. The germline CDR1 and CDR2 sequences are LNHDA and SQIVND (reference sequence). V was clipped by 1 base and J by 0 bases, with 10 bases between them. Here the CDR3 reads CASSIGAGPSYEQYF. Here the CDR3 DNA reads TGTGCCAGTAGTATAGGCGCAGGGCCCTCCTACGAGCAGTACTTC.

The chain links TRBV6-5 to TRBJ1-1, with 9 nucleotides matching TRBD1. Germline V gives CDR1 MNHEY, CDR2 SVGAGI. CDR3 length: 14 residues. Trimming took 6 bases from V and 1 from J; bases not matched to a gene: 3. The CDR3 loop is CASSEDRGNTEAFF. CDR3 sequence (DNA): TGTGCCAGCAGCGAGGACAGGGGGAACACTGAAGCTTTCTTT.

This clone was detected once. The chain couples TRBV20-1 to TRBJ1-4, with 7 bases fitting TRBD1. The CDR3 is 15 residues long. The V gene end was trimmed by 3 bases and the J gene end by 7 bases; junction bases not matched to a gene: 11. Germline loops: CDR1 DFQATT, CDR2 SNEGSKA (reference sequence). This CDR3 is CSASQFLDRAEKLFF. The CDR3 DNA is TGCAGTGCTAGTCAGTTCTTAGACAGGGCTGAAAAACTGTTTTTT.

The chain is built from TRBV3-1 (or the pseudogene TRBV3-2) and TRBJ1-2, with D possibly being TRBD1 (5 bases). CDR3 length equals 13 residues. The germline V gene encodes CDR1 LGHDT and CDR2 YNNKEL (reference sequence). V was trimmed by 0 bases and J by 5 bases, leaving 7 bases between them. CDR3 DNA sequence: TGTGCCAGCAGCCAAGAAAGACAGTATGGCTACACCTTC. Translating it yields CASSQERQYGYTF.

V gene TRBV6-2 or TRBV6-3 combines with J gene TRBJ2-5; 10 nucleotides agree with TRBD2. Trimming at V came to 5 bases and at J to 2 bases, leaving 8 bases not matched to a gene. Germline V gives CDR1 MNHEY, CDR2 SVGEGT. This CDR3 spans 16 amino acids. The CDR3 coding sequence is TGTGCCAGCAGTGCCTTAGCGGGGGGCGATCAAGAGACCCAGTACTTC. Translation: CASSALAGGDQETQYF.

V is TRBV11-2 and J is TRBJ2-3, with D possibly matching TRBD2 (5 bases). This CDR3 comprises 13 residues. CDR1 and CDR2 (germline): SGHAT, FQNNGV. V lost 5 bases, J lost 4 bases, and 10 bases lay in between. The CDR3 bases are TGTGCCAGCAGCCTCGAGGGCGCAGATACGCAGTATTTT. This sequence encodes CASSLEGADTQYF.

The rearrangement joins TRBV4-2 to TRBJ1-5, with D tentatively TRBD1 (5 bases). With 1 base removed from V and 6 bases from J, the gap between germline ends came to 19 bases. CDR3 length equals 17 residues. Germline V lookup: CDR1 LGHNA, CDR2 YNFKEQ. The CDR3 reads CASSQGSRGEVGQPQHF. For the CDR3, the DNA is TGTGCCAGCAGCCAAGGCTCCCGGGGGGAGGTCGGTCAGCCCCAGCATTTT.

The V and J genes are TRBV5-1 and TRBJ1-2; no clear D gene. Trimming pared 0 bases from V and 5 bases from J, leaving 5 bases between. CDR3 length equals 12 residues. Germline-derived CDR1 and CDR2 are SGHRS and YFSETQ. The CDR3 loop reads CASSLDQYGYTF. CDR3 bases: TGCGCCAGCAGCTTGGACCAGTATGGCTACACCTTC.

This chain uses TRBV6-2 or TRBV6-3 with TRBJ2-1; 8 bases are a match to TRBD1. CDR1 is MNHEY, CDR2 SVGEGT, per germline. The CDR3 has 17 amino acids. V gave up 0 bases and J gave up 4 bases; unmatched junction bases: 8. The CDR3 spells CASSYSNPRTGYNEQFF. DNA for the CDR3: TGTGCCAGCAGTTACTCGAACCCCCGGACAGGGTACAATGAGCAGTTCTTC.

The gene calls are TRBV27 and TRBJ2-7; 12 bases align to TRBD1. The germline gives CDR1 MNHEY, CDR2 SMNVEV (reference sequence). The CDR3 runs 18 residues. The junction had 13 bases not matched to a gene; V was cut back by 5 bases and J by 2 bases. The CDR3 protein is CASSPLPGQGATPYEQYF. CDR3 in DNA: TGTGCCAGCAGTCCCCTCCCGGGACAGGGGGCTACACCCTACGAGCAGTACTTC.

The genes are TRBV2 and TRBJ2-5; D is unclear. The CDR3 length is 14 residues. Germline V CDR1 and CDR2: SNHLY, FYNNEI. The ends were cut back, 4 bases at V and 2 bases at J, with 11 bases in the middle. The CDR3 reads CASSARSGQETQYF. In DNA form, the CDR3 reads TGTGCCAGCAGTGCGAGGTCTGGACAAGAGACCCAGTACTTC.

V usage is TRBV27 and J usage is TRBJ1-4; D is ambiguous. The V end was cut by 1 base, the J end by 9 bases, with 24 bases between. Germline CDR1 reads MNHEY; CDR2 reads SMNVEV (reference sequence). The CDR3 consists of 18 residues. The CDR3 loop is CASSLYGNLFSGGQKLFF. The CDR3 region has the DNA TGTGCCAGCAGTTTATACGGGAACCTCTTTTCCGGCGGGCAAAAACTGTTTTTT. Filled out from reference TRBV27 and TRBJ1-4, the complete variable domain reads EAQVTQNPRYLITVTGKKLTVTCSQNMNHEYMSWYRQDPGLGLRQIYYSMNVEVTDKGDVPEGYKVSRKEKRNFPLILESPSPNQTSLYFCASSLYGNLFSGGQKLFFGSGTQLSVL.

This rearrangement joins TRBV5-6 to TRBJ1-2, with D possibly being TRBD1 (5 bases). The V gene lost 4 bases and the J gene lost 5 bases, with 15 bases spanning the gap. This CDR3 comprises 14 residues. CDR1 and CDR2 (germline): SGHDT, YYEEEE. The CDR3 bases are TGTGCCAGCAGCCCCGGGCTGGGGGGGTATGGCTACACCTTC. Encoded protein: CASSPGLGGYGYTF.

The sample holds a few counts of this clone. V usage is TRBV6-5 and J usage is TRBJ2-1, with TRBD2 matching 7 bases. The J segment lost 9 bases and the V segment lost 7 bases, leaving 12 bases of the junction unmatched. Germline CDR1 is MNHEY and CDR2 is SVGAGI. The CDR3 consists of 14 residues. CDR3 region: CASISSGMWGEQFF. DNA of the CDR3: TGTGCCAGCATCTCCAGCGGGATGTGGGGTGAGCAGTTCTTC.

J is TRBJ2-7 and V is TRBV9; a possible D gene is TRBD2 (5 bases). There are 14 residues in the CDR3. Germline CDR1 and CDR2: SGDLS and YYNGEE. Between the trimmed V and J ends, which lost 0 bases and 2 bases, there was a span of 9 bases. The CDR3 spells CASSVGGLAYEQYF. For the CDR3, the DNA is TGTGCCAGCAGCGTAGGAGGACTCGCCTACGAGCAGTACTTC.

This chain joins TRBV6-5 and TRBJ2-1; TRBD2 might be the D (6 bases). Deletions cut 6 bases from V and 9 bases from J, with 15 bases between. The CDR3 spans 13 residues. Germline assignment: CDR1 MNHEY and CDR2 SVGAGI. CDR3 coding DNA: TGTGCCAGCAGGATGGCGGGACGCGGTGAGCAGTTCTTC. This gives the protein CASRMAGRGEQFF.